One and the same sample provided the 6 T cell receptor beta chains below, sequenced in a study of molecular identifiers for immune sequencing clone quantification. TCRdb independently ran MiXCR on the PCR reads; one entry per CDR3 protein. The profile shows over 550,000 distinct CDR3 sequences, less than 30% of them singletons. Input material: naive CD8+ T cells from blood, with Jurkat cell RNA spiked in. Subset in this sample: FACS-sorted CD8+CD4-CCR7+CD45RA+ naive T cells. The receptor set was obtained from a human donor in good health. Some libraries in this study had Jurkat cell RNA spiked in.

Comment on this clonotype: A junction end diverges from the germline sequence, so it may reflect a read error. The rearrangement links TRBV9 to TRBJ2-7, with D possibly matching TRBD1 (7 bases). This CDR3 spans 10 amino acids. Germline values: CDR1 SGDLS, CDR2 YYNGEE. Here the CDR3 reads CAGRGAEQYF. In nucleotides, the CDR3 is TGTGCCGGCAGGGGGGCCGAGCAGTACTTC.

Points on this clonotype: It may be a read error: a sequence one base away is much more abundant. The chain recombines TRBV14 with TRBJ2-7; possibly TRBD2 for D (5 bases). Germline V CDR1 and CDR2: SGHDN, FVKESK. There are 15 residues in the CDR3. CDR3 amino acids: CASSQAGVSSYEQHF. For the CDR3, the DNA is TGTGCCAGCAGCCAAGCCGGGGTGAGCTCCTACGAGCAGCACTTC.

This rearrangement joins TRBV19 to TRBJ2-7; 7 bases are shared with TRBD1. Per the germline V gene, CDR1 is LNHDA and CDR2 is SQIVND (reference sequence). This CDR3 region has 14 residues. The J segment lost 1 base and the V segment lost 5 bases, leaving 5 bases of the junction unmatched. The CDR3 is CASSGQATSYEQYF. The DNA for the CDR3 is TGTGCCAGTAGTGGACAGGCGACATCCTACGAGCAGTACTTC. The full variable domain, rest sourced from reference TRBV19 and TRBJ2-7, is DGGITQSPKYLFRKEGQNVTLSCEQNLNHDAMYWYRQDPGQGLRLIYYSQIVNDFQKGDIAEGYSVSREKKESFPLTVTSAQKNPTAFYLCASSGQATSYEQYFGPGTRLTVT.

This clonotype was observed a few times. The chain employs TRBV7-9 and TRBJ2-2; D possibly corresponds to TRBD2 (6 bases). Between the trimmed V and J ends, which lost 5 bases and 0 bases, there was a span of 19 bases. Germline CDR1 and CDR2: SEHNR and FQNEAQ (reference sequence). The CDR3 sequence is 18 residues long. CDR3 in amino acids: CASSPMALGGTNTGELFF. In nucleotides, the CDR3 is TGTGCCAGCAGCCCAATGGCCTTGGGGGGAACGAACACCGGGGAGCTGTTTTTT.

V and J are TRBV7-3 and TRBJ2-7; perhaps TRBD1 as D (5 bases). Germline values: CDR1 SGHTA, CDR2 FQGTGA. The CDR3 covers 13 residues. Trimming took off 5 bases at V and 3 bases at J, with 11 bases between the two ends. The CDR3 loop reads CASSLRTLYEQYF. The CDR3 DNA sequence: TGTGCCAGCAGCCTCCGGACACTCTACGAGCAGTACTTC.

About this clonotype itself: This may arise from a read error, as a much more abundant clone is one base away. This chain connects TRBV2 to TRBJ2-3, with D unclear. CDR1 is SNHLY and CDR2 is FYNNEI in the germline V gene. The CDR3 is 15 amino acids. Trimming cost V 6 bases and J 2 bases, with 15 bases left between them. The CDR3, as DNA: TGTGCCAGCAGAGCACCCTATATCCTCACAGATACGCAGTATTTT. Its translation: CASRAPYILTDTQYF.